This TCR beta chain comes out of a study of shared clonotypes between healthy human individuals. Clones were read by immunoSEQ multiplex PCR, and TCRdb kept only the in-frame ones, dropping some. The table has about 2,100,000 clones, under 95% seen once. Selected positively for CCR7 and CD45RO-negative, naive CD8 cells excluded terminally differentiated effector memory CD45RA+ cells. V lost 0 bases and J 0 bases, leaving 13 bases between the germline ends. Germline V CDR1 and CDR2: SGHRS, YFSETQ. The CDR3 is 17 residues long. This chain joins TRBV5-1 and TRBJ2-1, with unresolved D. Specimen: naive CD8+ T cells from PBMCs. The receptor was isolated from a man between 18 and 29 years old in good health. Some clones in this sample may be carry-over from other donors' samples. In nucleotides, the CDR3 is TGCGCCAGCAGCTTGGAAGGGCTGGACGGCTCCTACAATGAGCAGTTCTTC. Residues: CASSLEGLDGSYNEQFF.